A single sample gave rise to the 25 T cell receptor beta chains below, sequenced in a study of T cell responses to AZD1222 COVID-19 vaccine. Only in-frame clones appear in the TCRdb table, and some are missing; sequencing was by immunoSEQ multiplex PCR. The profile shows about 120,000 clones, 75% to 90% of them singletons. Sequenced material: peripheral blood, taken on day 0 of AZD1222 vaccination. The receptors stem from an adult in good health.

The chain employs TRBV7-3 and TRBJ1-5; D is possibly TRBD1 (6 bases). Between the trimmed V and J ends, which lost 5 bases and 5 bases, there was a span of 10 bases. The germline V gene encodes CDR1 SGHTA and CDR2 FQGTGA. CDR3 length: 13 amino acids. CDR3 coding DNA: TGTGCCAGCAGCATTAACAGGGATCAGCCCCAGCATTTT. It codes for CASSINRDQPQHF.

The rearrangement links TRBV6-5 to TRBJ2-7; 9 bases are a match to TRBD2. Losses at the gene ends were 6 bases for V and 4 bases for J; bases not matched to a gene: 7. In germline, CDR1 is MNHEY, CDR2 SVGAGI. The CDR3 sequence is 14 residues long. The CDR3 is CASRKTSGKYEQYF. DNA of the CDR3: TGTGCCAGCAGGAAGACTAGCGGTAAATACGAGCAGTACTTC.

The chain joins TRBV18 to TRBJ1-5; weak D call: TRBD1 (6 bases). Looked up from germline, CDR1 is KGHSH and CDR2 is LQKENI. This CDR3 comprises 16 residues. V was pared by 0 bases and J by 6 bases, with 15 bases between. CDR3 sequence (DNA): TGTGCCAGCTCACCACCGGGGGGGCTAGCAGGTCAGCCCCAGCATTTT. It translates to CASSPPGGLAGQPQHF.

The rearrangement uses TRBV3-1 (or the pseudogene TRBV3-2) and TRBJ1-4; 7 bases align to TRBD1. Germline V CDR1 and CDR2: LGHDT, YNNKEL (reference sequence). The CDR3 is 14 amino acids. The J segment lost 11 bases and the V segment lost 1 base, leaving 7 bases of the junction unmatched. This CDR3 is CASSQALTGAKLFF. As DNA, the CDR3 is TGTGCCAGCAGCCAAGCCCTTACAGGGGCCAAACTGTTTTTT.

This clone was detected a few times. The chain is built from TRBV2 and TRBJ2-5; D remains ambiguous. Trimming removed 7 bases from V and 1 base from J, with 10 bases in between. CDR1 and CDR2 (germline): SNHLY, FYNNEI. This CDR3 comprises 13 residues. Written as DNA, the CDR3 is TGTGCCAGCAACGGGCCATTCCAAGAGACCCAGTACTTC. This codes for CASNGPFQETQYF.

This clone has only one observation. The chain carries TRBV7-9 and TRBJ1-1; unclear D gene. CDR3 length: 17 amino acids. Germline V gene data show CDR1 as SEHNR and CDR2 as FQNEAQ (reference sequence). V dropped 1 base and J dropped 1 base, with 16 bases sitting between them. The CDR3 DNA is TGTGCCAGCAGCTTAGGATCTCCAGACACCACGAACACTGAAGCTTTCTTT. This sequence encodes CASSLGSPDTTNTEAFF.

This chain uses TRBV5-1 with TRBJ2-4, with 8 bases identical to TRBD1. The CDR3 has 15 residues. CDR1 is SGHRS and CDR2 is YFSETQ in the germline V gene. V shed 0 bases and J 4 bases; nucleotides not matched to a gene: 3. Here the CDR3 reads CASSLARTGKNIQYF. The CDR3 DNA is TGCGCCAGCAGCTTGGCAAGGACAGGGAAAAACATTCAGTACTTC.

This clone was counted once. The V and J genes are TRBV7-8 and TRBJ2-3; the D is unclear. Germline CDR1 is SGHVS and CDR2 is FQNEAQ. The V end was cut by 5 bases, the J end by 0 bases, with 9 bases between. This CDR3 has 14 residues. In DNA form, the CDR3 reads TGTGCCAGCAGCCAACCTTCAAGCACAGATACGCAGTATTTT. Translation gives CASSQPSSTDTQYF.

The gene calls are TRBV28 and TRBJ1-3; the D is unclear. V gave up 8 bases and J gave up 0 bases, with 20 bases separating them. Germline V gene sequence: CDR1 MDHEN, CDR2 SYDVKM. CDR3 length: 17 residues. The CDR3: CASGSVARGSSGNTIYF. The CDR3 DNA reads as TGTGCCAGCGGCTCCGTGGCTCGGGGTTCCTCTGGAAACACCATATATTTT.

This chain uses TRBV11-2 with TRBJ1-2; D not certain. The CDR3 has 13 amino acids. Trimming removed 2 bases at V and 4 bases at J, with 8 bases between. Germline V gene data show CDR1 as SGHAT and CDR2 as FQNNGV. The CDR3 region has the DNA TGTGCCAGCAGCTTATCGGCTTTCTATGGCTACACCTTC. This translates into CASSLSAFYGYTF.

The CDR3: CASSPRPGQARYSNQPQHF. The CDR3 DNA reads TGTGCCAGCAGCCCCCGACCTGGACAGGCCAGGTATAGCAATCAGCCCCAGCATTTT. The chain carries TRBV7-8 and TRBJ1-5; 7 bases align to TRBD1. Trimming took 5 bases from V and 0 from J; bases not matched to a gene: 16. This CDR3 is 19 amino acids long. Germline V gene lookup returns CDR1 SGHVS and CDR2 FQNEAQ.

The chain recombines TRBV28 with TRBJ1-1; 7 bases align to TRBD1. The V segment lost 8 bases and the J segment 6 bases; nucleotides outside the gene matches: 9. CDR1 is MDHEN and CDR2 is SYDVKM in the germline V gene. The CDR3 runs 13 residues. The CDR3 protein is CASHNTGVPEAFF. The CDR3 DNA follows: TGTGCCAGCCACAACACAGGGGTACCTGAAGCTTTCTTT.

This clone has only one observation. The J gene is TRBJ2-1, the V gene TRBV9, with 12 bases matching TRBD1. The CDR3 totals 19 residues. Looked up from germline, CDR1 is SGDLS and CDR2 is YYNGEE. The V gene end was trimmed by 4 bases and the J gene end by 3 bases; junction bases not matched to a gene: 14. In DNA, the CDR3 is TGTGCCAGCAGCAATTCCGGGACAGGGGGCGACCAACGCTACAATGAGCAGTTCTTC. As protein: CASSNSGTGGDQRYNEQFF.

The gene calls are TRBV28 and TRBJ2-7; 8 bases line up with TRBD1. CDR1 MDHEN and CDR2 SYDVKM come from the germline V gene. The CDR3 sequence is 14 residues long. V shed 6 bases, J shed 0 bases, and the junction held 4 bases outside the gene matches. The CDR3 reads CASRRDRGSYEQYF. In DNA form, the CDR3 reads TGTGCCAGCAGACGTGACAGGGGCTCCTACGAGCAGTACTTC.

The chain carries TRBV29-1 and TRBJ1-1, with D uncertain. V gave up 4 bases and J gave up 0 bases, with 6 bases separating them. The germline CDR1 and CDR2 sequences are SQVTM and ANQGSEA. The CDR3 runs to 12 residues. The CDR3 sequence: CSVGTLNTEAFF. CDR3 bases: TGCAGCGTTGGAACCCTGAACACTGAAGCTTTCTTT.

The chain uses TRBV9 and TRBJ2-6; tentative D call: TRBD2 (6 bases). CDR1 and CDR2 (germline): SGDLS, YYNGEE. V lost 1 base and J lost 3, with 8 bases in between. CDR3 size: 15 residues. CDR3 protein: CASSVYGSGANVLTF. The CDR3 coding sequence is TGTGCCAGCAGCGTATACGGGAGTGGGGCCAACGTCCTGACTTTC. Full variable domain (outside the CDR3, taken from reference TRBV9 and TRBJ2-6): DSGVTQTPKHLITATGQRVTLRCSPRSGDLSVYWYQQSLDQGLQFLIQYYNGEERAKGNILERFSAQQFPDLHSELNLSSLELGDSALYFCASSVYGSGANVLTFGAGSRLTVL.

CDR3 DNA sequence: TGTGCCAGCAGTGAAGCCTGGGGAGACAGGGGGTTTATCCGCAATCAGCCCCAGCATTTT. Translation: CASSEAWGDRGFIRNQPQHF. The chain is built from TRBV6-1 and TRBJ1-5; 9 bases are shared with TRBD1. After removal of 0 bases from V and 2 bases from J, the junction contained 14 bases not matched to a gene. The CDR3 contains 20 residues. CDR1 MNHNS and CDR2 SASEGT come from the germline V gene.

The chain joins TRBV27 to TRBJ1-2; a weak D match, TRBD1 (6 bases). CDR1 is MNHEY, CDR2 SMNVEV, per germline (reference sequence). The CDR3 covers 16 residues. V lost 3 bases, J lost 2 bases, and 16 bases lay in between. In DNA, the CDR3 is TGTGCCAGCAGTTTCAGGGGTACTGGGCTGAACTATGGCTACACCTTC. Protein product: CASSFRGTGLNYGYTF.

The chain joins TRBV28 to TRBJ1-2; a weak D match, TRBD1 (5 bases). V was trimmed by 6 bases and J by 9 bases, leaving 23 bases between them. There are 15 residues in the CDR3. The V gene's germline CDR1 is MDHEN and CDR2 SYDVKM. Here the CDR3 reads CASRLWGTDPGRYTF. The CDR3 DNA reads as TGTGCCAGCAGGCTCTGGGGCACAGACCCCGGGCGCTACACCTTC.

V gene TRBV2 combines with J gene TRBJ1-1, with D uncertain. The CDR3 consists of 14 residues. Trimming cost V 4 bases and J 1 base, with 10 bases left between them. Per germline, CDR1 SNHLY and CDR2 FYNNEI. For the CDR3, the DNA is TGTGCCAGCAGTGTCAGGCAGTGGAACACTGAAGCTTTCTTT. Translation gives CASSVRQWNTEAFF.

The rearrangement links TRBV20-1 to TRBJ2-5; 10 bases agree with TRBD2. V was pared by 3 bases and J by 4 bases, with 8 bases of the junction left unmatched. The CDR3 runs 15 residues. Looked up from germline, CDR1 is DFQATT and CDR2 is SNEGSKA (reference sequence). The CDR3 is CSASAPSGRVETQYF. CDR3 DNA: TGCAGTGCTAGTGCGCCTAGCGGGAGAGTAGAGACCCAGTACTTC.

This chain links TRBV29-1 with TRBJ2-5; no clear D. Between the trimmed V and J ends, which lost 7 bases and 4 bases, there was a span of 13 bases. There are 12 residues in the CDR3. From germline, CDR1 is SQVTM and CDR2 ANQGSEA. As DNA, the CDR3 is TGCAGCGCCAATAAGTATCCAGAGACCCAGTACTTC. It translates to CSANKYPETQYF. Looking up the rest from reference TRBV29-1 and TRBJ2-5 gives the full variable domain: SAVISQKPSRDICQRGTSLTIQCQVDSQVTMMFWYRQQPGQSLTLIATANQGSEATYESGFVIDKFPISRPNLTFSTLTVSNMSPEDSSIYLCSANKYPETQYFGPGTRLLVL.

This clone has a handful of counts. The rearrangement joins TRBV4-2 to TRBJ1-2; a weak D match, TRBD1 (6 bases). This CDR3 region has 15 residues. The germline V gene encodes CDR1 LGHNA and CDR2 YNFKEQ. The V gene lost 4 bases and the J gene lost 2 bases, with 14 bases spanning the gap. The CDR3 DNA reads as TGTGCCAGCAGCCGTTACAGGGCCCAGAACTATGGCTACACCTTC. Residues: CASSRYRAQNYGYTF.

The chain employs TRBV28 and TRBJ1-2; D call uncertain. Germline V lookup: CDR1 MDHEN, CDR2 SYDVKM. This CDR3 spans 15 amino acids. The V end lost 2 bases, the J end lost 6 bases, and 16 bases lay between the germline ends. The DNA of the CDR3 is TGTGCCAGCAGTTTAAGGCGGGCGGTGGGGAATGGCTACACCTTC. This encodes CASSLRRAVGNGYTF.

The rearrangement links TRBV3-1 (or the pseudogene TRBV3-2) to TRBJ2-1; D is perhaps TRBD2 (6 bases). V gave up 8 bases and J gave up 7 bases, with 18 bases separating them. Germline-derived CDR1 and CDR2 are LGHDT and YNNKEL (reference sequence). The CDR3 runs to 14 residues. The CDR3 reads CASGVMGGSNEQFF. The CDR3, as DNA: TGTGCCAGCGGGGTAATGGGGGGATCGAATGAGCAGTTCTTC.